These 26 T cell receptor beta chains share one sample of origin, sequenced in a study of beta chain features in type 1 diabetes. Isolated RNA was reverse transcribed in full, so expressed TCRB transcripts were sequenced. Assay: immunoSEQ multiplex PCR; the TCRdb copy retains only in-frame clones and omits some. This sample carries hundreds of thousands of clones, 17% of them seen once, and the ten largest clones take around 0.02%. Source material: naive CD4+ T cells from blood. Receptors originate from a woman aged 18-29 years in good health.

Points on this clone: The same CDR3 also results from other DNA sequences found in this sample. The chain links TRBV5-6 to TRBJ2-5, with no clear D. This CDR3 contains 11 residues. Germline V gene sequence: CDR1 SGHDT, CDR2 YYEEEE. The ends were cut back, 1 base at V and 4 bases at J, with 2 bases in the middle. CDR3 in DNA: TGTGCCAGCAGCTTGAGAGAGACCCAGTACTTC. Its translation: CASSLRETQYF. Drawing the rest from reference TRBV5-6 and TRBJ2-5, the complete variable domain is DAGVTQSPTHLIKTRGQQVTLRCSPKSGHDTVSWYQQALGQGPQFIFQYYEEEERQRGNFPDRFSGHQFPNYSSELNVNALLLGDSALYLCASSLRETQYFGPGTRLLVL.

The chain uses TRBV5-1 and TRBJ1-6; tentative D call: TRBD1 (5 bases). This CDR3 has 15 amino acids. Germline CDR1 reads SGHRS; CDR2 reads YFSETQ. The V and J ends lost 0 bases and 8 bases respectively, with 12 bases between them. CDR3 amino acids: CASSLAGTMYSPLHF. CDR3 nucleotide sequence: TGCGCCAGCAGCTTGGCCGGGACCATGTATTCACCCCTCCACTTT.

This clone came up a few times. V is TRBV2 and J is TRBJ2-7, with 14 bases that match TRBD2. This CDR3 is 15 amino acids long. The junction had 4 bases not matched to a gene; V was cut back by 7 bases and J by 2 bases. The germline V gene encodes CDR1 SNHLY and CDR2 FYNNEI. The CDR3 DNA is TGTGCCAGCACCAGACTAGCGGGAGGGCCCTACGAGCAGTACTTC. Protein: CASTRLAGGPYEQYF.

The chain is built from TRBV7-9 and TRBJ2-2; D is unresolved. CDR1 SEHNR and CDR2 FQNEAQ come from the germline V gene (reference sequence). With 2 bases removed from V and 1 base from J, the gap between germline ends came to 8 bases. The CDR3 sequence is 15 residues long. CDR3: CASSLKGWNTGELFF. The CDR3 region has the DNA TGTGCCAGCAGCTTAAAGGGCTGGAACACCGGGGAGCTGTTTTTT.

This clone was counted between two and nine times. The CDR3 reads CASSYEAWDGTQYF. CDR3 coding DNA: TGTGCCAGCAGTTACGAGGCGTGGGACGGGACCCAGTACTTC. The V gene is TRBV6-5, the J gene TRBJ2-5; D may match TRBD1 or TRBD2 (5 bases each). The V gene's germline CDR1 is MNHEY and CDR2 SVGAGI. This CDR3 spans 14 amino acids. Between the trimmed V and J ends, which lost 2 bases and 7 bases, there was a span of 14 bases.

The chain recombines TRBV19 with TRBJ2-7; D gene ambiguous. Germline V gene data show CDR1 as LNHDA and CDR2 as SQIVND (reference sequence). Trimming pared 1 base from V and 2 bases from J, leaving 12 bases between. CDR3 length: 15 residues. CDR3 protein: CASSIGSASPYEQYF. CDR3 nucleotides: TGTGCCAGTAGTATAGGGTCGGCGTCCCCCTACGAGCAGTACTTC.

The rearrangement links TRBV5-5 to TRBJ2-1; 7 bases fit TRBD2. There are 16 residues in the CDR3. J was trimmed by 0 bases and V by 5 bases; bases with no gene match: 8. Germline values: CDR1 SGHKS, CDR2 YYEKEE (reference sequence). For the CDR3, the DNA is TGTGCCAGCAGAGTGACGGGCGGGAGCTCCTACAATGAGCAGTTCTTC. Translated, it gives CASRVTGGSSYNEQFF.

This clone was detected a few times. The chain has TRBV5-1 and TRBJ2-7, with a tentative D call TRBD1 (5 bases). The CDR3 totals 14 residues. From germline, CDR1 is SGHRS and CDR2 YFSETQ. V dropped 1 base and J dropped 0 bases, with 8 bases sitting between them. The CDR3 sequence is CASSLRGNSYEQYF. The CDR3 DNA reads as TGCGCCAGCAGCTTGAGGGGCAACTCCTACGAGCAGTACTTC.

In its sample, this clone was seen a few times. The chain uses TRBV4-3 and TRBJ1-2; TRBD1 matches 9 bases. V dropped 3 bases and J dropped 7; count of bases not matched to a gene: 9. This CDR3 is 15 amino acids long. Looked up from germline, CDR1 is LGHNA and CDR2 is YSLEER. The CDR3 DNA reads TGCGCCAGCAGCCAGAACCGGGACAGGGCCTTTGGCTACACCTTC. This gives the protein CASSQNRDRAFGYTF.

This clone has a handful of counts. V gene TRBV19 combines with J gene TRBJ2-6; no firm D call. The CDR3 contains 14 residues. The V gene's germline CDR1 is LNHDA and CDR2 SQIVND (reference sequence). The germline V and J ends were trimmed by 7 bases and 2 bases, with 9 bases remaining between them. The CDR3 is CASTLKAGANVLTF. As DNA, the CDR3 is TGTGCCAGTACTCTGAAGGCTGGGGCCAACGTCCTGACTTTC. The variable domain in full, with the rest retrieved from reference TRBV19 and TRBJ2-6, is DGGITQSPKYLFRKEGQNVTLSCEQNLNHDAMYWYRQDPGQGLRLIYYSQIVNDFQKGDIAEGYSVSREKKESFPLTVTSAQKNPTAFYLCASTLKAGANVLTFGAGSRLTVL.

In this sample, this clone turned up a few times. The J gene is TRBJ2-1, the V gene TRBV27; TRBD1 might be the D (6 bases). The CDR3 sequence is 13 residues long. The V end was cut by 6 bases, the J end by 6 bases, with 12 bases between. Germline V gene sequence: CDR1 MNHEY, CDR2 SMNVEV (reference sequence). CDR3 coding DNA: TGTGCCAGCAGCTCCCAAGGGGGCAATGAGCAGTTCTTC. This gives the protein CASSSQGGNEQFF.

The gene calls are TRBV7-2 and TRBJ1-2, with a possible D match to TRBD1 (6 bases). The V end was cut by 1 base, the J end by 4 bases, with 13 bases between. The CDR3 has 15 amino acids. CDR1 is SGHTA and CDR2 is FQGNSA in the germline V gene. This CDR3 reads CASSLELTGSYGYTF. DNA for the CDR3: TGTGCCAGCAGCTTAGAACTTACAGGGTCCTATGGCTACACCTTC.

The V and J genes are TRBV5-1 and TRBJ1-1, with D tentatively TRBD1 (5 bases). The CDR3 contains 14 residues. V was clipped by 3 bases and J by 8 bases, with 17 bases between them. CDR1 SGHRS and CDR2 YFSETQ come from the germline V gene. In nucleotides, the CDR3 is TGCGCCAGCAGCTCCGACCGGGGACGGAGAGAAGCTTTCTTT. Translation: CASSSDRGRREAFF.

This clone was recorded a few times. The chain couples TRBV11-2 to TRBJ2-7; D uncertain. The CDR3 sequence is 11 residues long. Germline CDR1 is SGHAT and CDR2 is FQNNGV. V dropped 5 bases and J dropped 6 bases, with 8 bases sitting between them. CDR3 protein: CASSPYSEQYF. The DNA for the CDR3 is TGTGCCAGCAGCCCCTATAGCGAGCAGTACTTC.

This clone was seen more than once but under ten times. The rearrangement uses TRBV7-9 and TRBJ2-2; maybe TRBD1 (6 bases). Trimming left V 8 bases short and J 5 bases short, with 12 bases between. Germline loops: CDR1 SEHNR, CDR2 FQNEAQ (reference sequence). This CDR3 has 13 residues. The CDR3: CASRNRATGELFF. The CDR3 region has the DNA TGTGCCAGCCGCAACAGGGCGACCGGGGAGCTGTTTTTT.

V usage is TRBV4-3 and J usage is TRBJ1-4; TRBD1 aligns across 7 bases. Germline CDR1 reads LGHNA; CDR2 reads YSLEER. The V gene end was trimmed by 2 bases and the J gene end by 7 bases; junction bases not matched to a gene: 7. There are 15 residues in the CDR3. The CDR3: CASSQTTGAGEKLFF. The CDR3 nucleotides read TGCGCCAGCAGCCAAACAACAGGGGCTGGTGAAAAACTGTTTTTT.

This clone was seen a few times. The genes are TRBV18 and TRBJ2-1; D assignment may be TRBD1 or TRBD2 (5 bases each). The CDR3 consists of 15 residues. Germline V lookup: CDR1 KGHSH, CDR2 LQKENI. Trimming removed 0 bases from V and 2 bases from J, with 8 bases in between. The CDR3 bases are TGTGCCAGCTCACCACCGAGGGGCCCCTACAATGAGCAGTTCTTC. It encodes CASSPPRGPYNEQFF.

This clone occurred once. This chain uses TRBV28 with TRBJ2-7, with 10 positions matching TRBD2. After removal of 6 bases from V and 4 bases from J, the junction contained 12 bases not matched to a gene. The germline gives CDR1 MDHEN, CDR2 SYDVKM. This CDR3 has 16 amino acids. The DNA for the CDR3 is TGTGCCAGCAGCCCCGGACTAGCGGCGGGGAATTACGAGCAGTACTTC. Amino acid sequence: CASSPGLAAGNYEQYF.

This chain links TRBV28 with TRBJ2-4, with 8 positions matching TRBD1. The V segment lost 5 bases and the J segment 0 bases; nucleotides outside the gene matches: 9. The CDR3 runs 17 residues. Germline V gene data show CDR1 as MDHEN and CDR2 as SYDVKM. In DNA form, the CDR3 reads TGTGCCAGCAGTCCAAGGGCCAGGGGGCTAGCCAAAAACATTCAGTACTTC. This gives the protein CASSPRARGLAKNIQYF.

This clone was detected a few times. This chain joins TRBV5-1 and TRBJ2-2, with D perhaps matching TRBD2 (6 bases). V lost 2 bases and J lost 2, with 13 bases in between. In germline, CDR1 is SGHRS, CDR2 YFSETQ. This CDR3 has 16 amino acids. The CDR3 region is CASSFTSSTNTGELFF. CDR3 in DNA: TGCGCCAGCAGCTTTACTAGCAGCACTAACACCGGGGAGCTGTTTTTT.

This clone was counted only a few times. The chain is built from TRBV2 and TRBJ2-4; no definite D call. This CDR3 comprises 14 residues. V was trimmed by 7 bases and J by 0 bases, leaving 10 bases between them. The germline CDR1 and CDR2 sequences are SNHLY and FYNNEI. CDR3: CASKGFLAKNIQYF. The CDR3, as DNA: TGTGCCAGCAAGGGTTTCCTAGCCAAAAACATTCAGTACTTC.

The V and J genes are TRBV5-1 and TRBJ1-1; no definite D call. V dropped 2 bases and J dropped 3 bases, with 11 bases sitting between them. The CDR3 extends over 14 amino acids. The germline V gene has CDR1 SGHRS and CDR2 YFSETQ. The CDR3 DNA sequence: TGCGCCAGCAGCTTAAGGATCGGGGACACTGAAGCTTTCTTT. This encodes CASSLRIGDTEAFF.

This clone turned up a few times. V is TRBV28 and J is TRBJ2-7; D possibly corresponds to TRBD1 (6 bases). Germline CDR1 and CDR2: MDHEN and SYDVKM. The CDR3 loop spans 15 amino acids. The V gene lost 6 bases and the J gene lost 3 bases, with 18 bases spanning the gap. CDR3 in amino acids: CASSPAGTPRYEQYF. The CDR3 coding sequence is TGTGCCAGCAGCCCCGCCGGGACACCTCGCTACGAGCAGTACTTC.

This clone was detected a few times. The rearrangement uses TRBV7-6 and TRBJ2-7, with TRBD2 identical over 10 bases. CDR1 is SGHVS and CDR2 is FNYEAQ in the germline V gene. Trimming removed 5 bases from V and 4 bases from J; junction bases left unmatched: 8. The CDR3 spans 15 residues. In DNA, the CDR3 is TGTGCCAGCAGCCCCCGGACTAGCGGCCCTTACGAGCAGTACTTC. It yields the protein CASSPRTSGPYEQYF.

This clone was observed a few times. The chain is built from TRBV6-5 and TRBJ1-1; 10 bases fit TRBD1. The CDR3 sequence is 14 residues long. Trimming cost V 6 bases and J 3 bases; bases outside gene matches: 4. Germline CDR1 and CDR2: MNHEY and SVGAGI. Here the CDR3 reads CASRRQGADTEAFF. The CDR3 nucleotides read TGTGCCAGCAGAAGACAGGGGGCTGACACTGAAGCTTTCTTT.

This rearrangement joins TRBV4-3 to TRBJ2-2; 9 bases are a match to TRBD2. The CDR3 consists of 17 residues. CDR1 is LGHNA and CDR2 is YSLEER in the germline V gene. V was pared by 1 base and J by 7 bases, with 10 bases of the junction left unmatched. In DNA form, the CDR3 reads TGCGCCAGCAGCCAAGTCGGGACTAGCAAAGATTTCGGGGAGCTGTTTTTT. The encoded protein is CASSQVGTSKDFGELFF.